This is a list of T cell receptor beta chains from one sample in a study of cytomegalovirus exposure and HLA in healthy donors. Here immunoSEQ multiplex PCR was the method, and the copy in TCRdb shows in-frame clones only, minus some. The data contain 110,000 to 150,000 clones, approximately 63% of them singletons. Sequenced material: PBMCs. The receptors shown here come from a woman aged 55-75 years in good health and CMV-seropositive. The CDR3 runs from the conserved cysteine through the conserved F or W. The D gene is left open where the match is weak. Clone size is shown for a subset of rows, as once, few, many or a class of expanded clone.

D gene: NA; V gene: TRBV11-2; clone size: NA; J gene: TRBJ1-2; CDR3 protein: CASSLDIRVYGYTF; CDR3 DNA: TGTGCCAGCAGCTTAGATATCAGGGTGTATGGCTACACCTTC
D gene: NA; V gene: TRBV5-1; clone size: NA; J gene: TRBJ2-1; CDR3 protein: CASSTPGKNEQFF; CDR3 DNA: TGCGCCAGCAGCACCCCCGGGAAGAATGAGCAGTTCTTC
D gene: TRBD2; V gene: TRBV7-8; clone size: few; J gene: TRBJ2-1; CDR3 protein: CASSLSGTSGAINEQFF; CDR3 DNA: TGTGCCAGCAGCTTATCAGGGACTAGCGGGGCTATCAATGAGCAGTTCTTC
D gene: TRBD2; V gene: TRBV9; clone size: once; J gene: TRBJ2-1; CDR3 protein: CASSVVAGGFNEQFF; CDR3 DNA: TGTGCCAGCAGCGTAGTTGCGGGAGGTTTCAATGAGCAGTTCTTC
D gene: NA; V gene: TRBV19; clone size: NA; J gene: TRBJ2-5; CDR3 protein: CASSIPPQETQYF; CDR3 DNA: TGTGCCAGTAGTATACCTCCCCAAGAGACCCAGTACTTC
D gene: TRBD1; V gene: TRBV27; clone size: NA; J gene: TRBJ1-1; CDR3 protein: CASSSLTGGTEAFF; CDR3 DNA: TGTGCCAGCAGTTCTTTGACAGGGGGGACTGAAGCTTTCTTT
D gene: TRBD1; V gene: TRBV28; clone size: NA; J gene: TRBJ2-7; CDR3 protein: CASSLPGQGSYEQYF; CDR3 DNA: TGTGCCAGCAGTTTACCGGGACAGGGGTCCTACGAGCAGTACTTC
D gene: TRBD2; V gene: TRBV18; clone size: NA; J gene: TRBJ2-3; CDR3 protein: CASSPGAGGDTQYF; CDR3 DNA: TGTGCCAGCTCACCAGGAGCGGGGGGAGATACGCAGTATTTT
D gene: TRBD2; V gene: TRBV6-6; clone size: NA; J gene: TRBJ2-3; CDR3 protein: CASSGRAGTRTDTQYF; CDR3 DNA: TGTGCCAGCAGCGGAAGAGCGGGAACCCGCACAGATACGCAGTATTTT
D gene: TRBD2; V gene: TRBV7-3; clone size: NA; J gene: TRBJ2-1; CDR3 protein: CASSLRLAGRDEQFF; CDR3 DNA: TGTGCCAGCAGCTTAAGACTAGCGGGAAGGGATGAGCAGTTCTTC
D gene: TRBD2; V gene: TRBV29-1; clone size: few; J gene: TRBJ2-1; CDR3 protein: CSVEDSGTYNEQFF; CDR3 DNA: TGCAGCGTTGAAGATAGCGGGACTTACAATGAGCAGTTCTTC
D gene: NA; V gene: TRBV5-1; clone size: NA; J gene: TRBJ2-3; CDR3 protein: CASSTWDSTDSQYF; CDR3 DNA: TGCGCCAGCAGCACCTGGGACTCCACAGATTCGCAGTATTTT
D gene: NA; V gene: TRBV29-1; clone size: NA; J gene: TRBJ2-7; CDR3 protein: CSVVEVVGSEQYF; CDR3 DNA: TGCAGCGTTGTTGAGGTGGTGGGGAGCGAGCAGTACTTC
D gene: NA; V gene: TRBV7-2; clone size: NA; J gene: TRBJ1-1; CDR3 protein: CASSLGGRYTEAFF; CDR3 DNA: TGTGCCAGCAGCCTGGGGGGGAGGTACACTGAAGCTTTCTTT
D gene: TRBD2; V gene: TRBV7-3; clone size: NA; J gene: TRBJ2-3; CDR3 protein: CASSSGLAGGTDTQYF; CDR3 DNA: TGTGCCAGCAGCTCGGGACTAGCGGGGGGCACAGATACGCAGTATTTT
D gene: NA; V gene: TRBV7-9; clone size: NA; J gene: TRBJ1-2; CDR3 protein: CASSLVMQGTYGYTF; CDR3 DNA: TGTGCCAGCAGCTTAGTAATGCAGGGGACCTATGGCTACACCTTC
D gene: TRBD1; V gene: TRBV9; clone size: once; J gene: TRBJ1-5; CDR3 protein: CASSVEGDRVQPQHF; CDR3 DNA: TGTGCCAGCAGCGTAGAGGGGGACAGGGTTCAGCCCCAGCATTTT
D gene: NA; V gene: TRBV11-2; clone size: NA; J gene: TRBJ1-4; CDR3 protein: CASSFLQGDNEKLFF; CDR3 DNA: TGTGCCAGCAGCTTCCTACAAGGGGATAATGAAAAACTGTTTTTT
D gene: TRBD2; V gene: TRBV14; clone size: few; J gene: TRBJ2-2; CDR3 protein: CASSPTSGNTGELFF; CDR3 DNA: TGTGCCAGCAGCCCGACTAGCGGTAACACCGGGGAGCTGTTTTTT
D gene: TRBD1; V gene: TRBV18; clone size: once; J gene: TRBJ2-7; CDR3 protein: CASSTSHRGYEQYF; CDR3 DNA: TGTGCCAGCTCAACAAGTCACAGGGGCTACGAGCAGTACTTC
D gene: NA; V gene: TRBV11-2; clone size: NA; J gene: TRBJ2-3; CDR3 protein: CASSLPGTDTQYF; CDR3 DNA: TGTGCCAGCAGCCTGCCAGGTACAGATACGCAGTATTTT
D gene: NA; V gene: TRBV30; clone size: NA; J gene: TRBJ1-2; CDR3 protein: CAWSVGGQSNYGYTF; CDR3 DNA: TGTGCCTGGAGTGTAGGAGGACAGAGTAACTATGGCTACACCTTC
D gene: NA; V gene: TRBV7-9; clone size: NA; J gene: TRBJ1-2; CDR3 protein: CASSLEGTPSGGYTF; CDR3 DNA: TGTGCCAGCAGCTTAGAAGGGACACCTTCGGGAGGCTACACCTTC
D gene: NA; V gene: TRBV5-6; clone size: NA; J gene: TRBJ2-7; CDR3 protein: CASNFQAGEQYF; CDR3 DNA: TGTGCCAGCAACTTCCAAGCGGGCGAGCAGTACTTC